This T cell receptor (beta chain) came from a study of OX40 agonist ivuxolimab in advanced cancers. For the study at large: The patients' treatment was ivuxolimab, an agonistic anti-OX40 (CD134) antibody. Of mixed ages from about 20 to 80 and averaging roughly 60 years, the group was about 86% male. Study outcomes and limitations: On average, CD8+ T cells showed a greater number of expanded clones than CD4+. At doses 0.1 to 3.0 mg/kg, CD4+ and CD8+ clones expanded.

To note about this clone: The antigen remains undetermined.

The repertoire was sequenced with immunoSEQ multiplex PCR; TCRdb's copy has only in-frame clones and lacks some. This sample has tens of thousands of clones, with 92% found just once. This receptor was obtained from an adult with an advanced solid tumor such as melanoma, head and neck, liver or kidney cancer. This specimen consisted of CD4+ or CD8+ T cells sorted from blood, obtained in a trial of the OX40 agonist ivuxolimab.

The CDR3 DNA reads TGTGCCAGCAGTAGAAGGAGCCAGCAGAGCGCGGATAATTCACCCCTCCACTTT. This gives the protein CASSRRSQQSADNSPLHF. V and J are TRBV27 and TRBJ1-6; D gene ambiguous. The germline V gene encodes CDR1 MNHEY and CDR2 SMNVEV (reference sequence). The CDR3 contains 18 residues. V lost 5 bases and J lost 5, with 22 bases in between.